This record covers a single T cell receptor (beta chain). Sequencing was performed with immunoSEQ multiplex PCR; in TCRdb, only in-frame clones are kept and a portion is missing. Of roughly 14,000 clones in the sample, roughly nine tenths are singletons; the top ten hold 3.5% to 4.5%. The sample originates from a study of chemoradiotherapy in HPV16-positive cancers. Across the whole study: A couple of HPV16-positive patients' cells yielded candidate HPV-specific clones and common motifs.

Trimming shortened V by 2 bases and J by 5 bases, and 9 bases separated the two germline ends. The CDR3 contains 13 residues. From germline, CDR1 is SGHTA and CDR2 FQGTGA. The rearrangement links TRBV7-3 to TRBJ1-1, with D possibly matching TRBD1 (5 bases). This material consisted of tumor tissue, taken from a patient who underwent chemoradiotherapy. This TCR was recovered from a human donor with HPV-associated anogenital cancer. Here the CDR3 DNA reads TGTGCCAGCAGCTTAGGGGCGGGTACTGAAGCTTTCTTT. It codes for CASSLGAGTEAFF. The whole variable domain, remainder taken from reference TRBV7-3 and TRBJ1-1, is GAGVSQTPSNKVTEKGKYVELRCDPISGHTALYWYRQSLGQGPEFLIYFQGTGAADDSGLPNDRFFAVRPEGSVSTLKIQRTERGDSAVYLCASSLGAGTEAFFGQGTRLTVV.